These T cell receptor beta chains were read from a single sample in a study of T cells in narcolepsy. Generated by immunoSEQ multiplex PCR, the TCRdb table keeps only in-frame clones and is missing some. The sample lists around 33,000 clones; roughly 80% were seen once. Input material: CD45RA- memory CD4+ T cells from PBMCs. Every receptor here comes from a human donor with narcolepsy. Each CDR3 is given with its conserved first and last residue. A D gene is named only where the DNA matches it firmly. Clone size appears in some rows only: once, few, many, or a class for an expanded clone.

D gene	clone size	V gene	J gene	CDR3 protein	CDR3 DNA
TRBD1	-	TRBV19	TRBJ1-2	CASNNPYGTANYGYTF	TGTGCCAGTAACAATCCGTATGGGACAGCTAACTATGGCTACACCTTC
-	once	TRBV2	TRBJ1-5	CASSEMGQDNQPQHF	TGTGCCAGCAGTGAGATGGGGCAGGACAATCAGCCCCAGCATTTT
-	-	TRBV7-3	TRBJ1-2	CASSLGPGRGYGYTF	TGTGCCAGCAGCTTAGGGCCCGGCAGGGGATATGGCTACACCTTC
-	-	TRBV7-7	TRBJ2-5	CASSLGAGRYQETQYF	TGTGCCAGCAGCTTAGGGGCAGGCCGGTACCAAGAGACCCAGTACTTC
-	-	TRBV29-1	TRBJ2-3	CSVGGGGTDTQYF	TGCAGCGTTGGTGGCGGAGGCACAGATACGCAGTATTTT
-	-	TRBV7-8	TRBJ1-5	CASSLEANQPQHF	TGTGCCAGCAGCTTAGAGGCAAATCAGCCCCAGCATTTT
-	-	TRBV6-4	TRBJ2-2	CASSRSYGTHTGELFF	TGTGCCAGCAGTCGAAGCTACGGGACCCACACCGGGGAGCTGTTTTTT
TRBD2	few	TRBV2	TRBJ2-5	CASTPTSGGQETQYF	TGTGCCAGCACCCCCACTAGCGGGGGCCAAGAGACCCAGTACTTC
TRBD2	-	TRBV5-4	TRBJ2-7	CASSLGGGEQYF	TGTGCCAGCAGCTTGGGGGGGGGCGAGCAGTACTTC
-	-	TRBV5-1	TRBJ1-2	CASSPETSLYGYTF	TGCGCCAGCAGCCCTGAGACATCTCTCTATGGCTACACCTTC
-	-	TRBV7-6	TRBJ2-5	CASSLSPNSYRETQYF	TGTGCCAGCAGCTTATCCCCTAATTCCTATCGAGAGACCCAGTACTTC
-	-	TRBV5-8	TRBJ1-2	CASSLPRPNYGYTF	TGTGCCAGCAGCTTGCCCAGGCCGAACTATGGCTACACCTTC
-	once	TRBV30	TRBJ1-2	CAWSRGTLDGYTF	TGTGCCTGGAGTAGAGGGACACTGGATGGCTACACCTTC
-	-	TRBV7-8	TRBJ1-2	CASSLGGRLYGYTF	TGTGCCAGCAGCTTAGGAGGGAGGCTCTATGGCTACACCTTC
-	-	TRBV19	TRBJ1-3	CASSETASGNTIYF	TGTGCCAGTAGTGAGACGGCCTCTGGAAACACCATATATTTT
-	-	TRBV18	TRBJ2-7	CASSPSGYPYEQYF	TGTGCCAGCTCACCATCCGGGTATCCGTACGAGCAGTACTTC
-	-	TRBV6-5	TRBJ1-6	CASSYVNSNSPLHF	TGTGCCAGCAGTTATGTGAACAGCAATTCACCCCTCCACTTT
-	few	TRBV5-1	TRBJ2-1	CASSLEGGSYNEQFF	TGCGCCAGCAGCTTGGAGGGGGGATCCTACAATGAGCAGTTCTTC
-	-	TRBV5-1	TRBJ2-1	CASSLVGSHNEQFF	TGCGCCAGCAGCTTGGTGGGGTCCCACAATGAGCAGTTCTTC
-	-	TRBV7-2	TRBJ1-1	CASSPTRTNAEAFF	TGTGCCAGCAGCCCTACCCGGACTAACGCTGAAGCTTTCTTT
TRBD1	-	TRBV12-5	TRBJ1-2	CASGAGTGGRYTF	TGTGCTAGTGGTGCCGGGACAGGGGGCAGGTACACCTTC
-	few	TRBV7-9	TRBJ1-1	CASSLVGFTEAFF	TGTGCCAGCAGCTTAGTTGGCTTTACTGAAGCTTTCTTT
-	-	TRBV6-1	TRBJ1-5	CASSDNSGLNQPQHF	TGTGCCAGCAGTGACAATTCAGGGCTCAATCAGCCCCAGCATTTT
-	-	TRBV5-1	TRBJ2-7	CASSLLGYEQYF	TGCGCCAGCAGCTTGTTGGGCTACGAGCAGTACTTC
TRBD1	-	TRBV19	TRBJ2-7	CATAQTGAAYEQYF	TGTGCCACCGCGCAGACAGGGGCCGCCTACGAGCAGTACTTC
TRBD2	-	TRBV5-6	TRBJ2-3	CASSSGLAGDLADTQYF	TGTGCCAGCAGCTCCGGACTAGCGGGGGATTTGGCAGATACGCAGTATTTT
TRBD1	-	TRBV6-5	TRBJ2-7	CASTYSGGRGTYEQYF	TGTGCCAGCACATACTCAGGGGGCAGGGGGACCTACGAGCAGTACTTC
TRBD1	-	TRBV30	TRBJ1-3	CAWSLDRVTGNTIYF	TGTGCCTGGAGCCTGGACAGGGTAACTGGAAACACCATATATTTT
TRBD1	-	TRBV19	TRBJ1-5	CASSAIGEGANQPQHF	TGTGCCAGTAGTGCGATCGGGGAGGGGGCCAATCAGCCCCAGCATTTT
TRBD1	-	TRBV7-2	TRBJ1-2	CASSRDSNYGYTF	TGTGCCAGCAGCCGGGACAGCAACTATGGCTACACCTTC
TRBD2	-	TRBV4-2	TRBJ2-3	CASSQPAVLAGGTDTQYF	TGTGCCAGCAGCCAACCGGCGGTGTTAGCGGGGGGCACAGATACGCAGTATTTT
-	-	TRBV6-1	TRBJ1-4	CASGGPGAGEEKLFF	TGTGCCAGCGGAGGGCCCGGGGCAGGGGAGGAAAAACTGTTTTTT
TRBD1	-	TRBV5-1	TRBJ1-2	CASSLGDRINYGYTF	TGCGCCAGCAGCTTGGGGGACAGGATAAACTATGGCTACACCTTC
TRBD1	-	TRBV30	TRBJ1-4	CAWEGQGYEKLFF	TGTGCCTGGGAGGGACAGGGATACGAAAAACTGTTTTTT
-	-	TRBV6-5	TRBJ1-4	CASSYGSSNEKLFF	TGTGCCAGCAGTTACGGCAGCTCCAATGAAAAACTGTTTTTT